Listed below are T cell receptor beta chains from one sample, sequenced in a study of T cell responses to AZD1222 COVID-19 vaccine. Some clones are missing from TCRdb's copy, which holds only in-frame ones; the method was immunoSEQ multiplex PCR. The table records roughly 150,000 clones, roughly 90% of them present only once. Material: peripheral blood, obtained on day 0 of AZD1222 vaccination. These receptor sequences come from an adult in good health. Both conserved end residues are part of each CDR3. Fields, in order: J gene, clone size, D gene, V gene, CDR3 protein, CDR3 DNA. A D gene is named only where the DNA matches it firmly. Rows may omit the clone size; those that give it use once, few, many or a size class.

TRBJ2-5 . . TRBV10-3 CATGPGGQETQYF TGTGCCACCGGACCCGGGGGGCAGGAGACCCAGTACTTC
TRBJ1-1 once . TRBV18 CASSQQGSGTEAFF TGTGCCAGCTCGCAACAGGGTTCGGGCACTGAAGCTTTCTTT
TRBJ1-4 . . TRBV12-3/TRBV12-4 CASSTATNEKLFF TGTGCCAGCAGCACGGCAACTAATGAAAAACTGTTTTTT
TRBJ2-1 . . TRBV2 CASGGGRALSTEQFF TGTGCCAGCGGCGGTGGTCGAGCGCTTAGTACCGAGCAGTTCTTC
TRBJ2-2 once . TRBV5-1 CASGGKGELFF TGCGCCAGCGGCGGTAAGGGGGAGCTGTTTTTT
TRBJ1-3 . . TRBV9 CASSVSGASGNTIYF TGTGCCAGCAGCGTTTCGGGGGCCTCTGGAAACACCATATATTTT
TRBJ1-1 . . TRBV11-2 CASSLESGAEAFF TGTGCCAGCAGCTTAGAATCGGGGGCTGAAGCTTTCTTT
TRBJ2-3 . . TRBV5-1 CASSPGSRGTDTQYF TGCGCCAGCAGCCCGGGGAGTCGGGGAACAGATACGCAGTATTTT
TRBJ2-6 . . TRBV14 CASSHQQRAARGANVLTF TGTGCCAGCAGCCACCAACAGCGGGCGGCTCGGGGGGCCAACGTCCTGACTTTC
TRBJ2-7 . . TRBV30 CAWIGGTSSYEQYF TGTGCCTGGATTGGGGGAACCAGCTCCTACGAGCAGTACTTC